This paragraph reports one T cell receptor beta chain. Germline assignment: CDR1 SNHLY and CDR2 FYNNEI. This CDR3 is 15 amino acids long. Deletions cut 9 bases from V and 3 bases from J, with 17 bases between. CDR3 and TCR beta VDJ profiling relied on a genomic DNA template. TCRdb ran MiXCR on the reads and lists one entry per CDR3 protein. The sample comprises under 200,000 distinct CDR3 sequences, about 50% of which are singletons, and more than 30% rests with the top ten. The sample belongs to a study of CD8+CD57+ T cells in acquired aplastic anemia. At the level of the study: Quantities of DNA derived from sorted CD4+ and CD8+ cells averaged roughly 3.4 ug.

Flow cytometry had shown expanded CD8+CD57+ cells in the patients chosen for sequencing. V usage is TRBV2 and J usage is TRBJ2-2; TRBD2 might be the D (5 bases). Sequences were obtained from sorted CD4+, CD8+, or CD8+CD57+ T cells (not recorded which) from PBMCs. The receptor was derived from a human donor with aplastic anemia. As DNA, the CDR3 is TGTGCCAGAAGCGAGGCTAGCCGGGACACCGGGGAGCTGTTTTTT. Translated: CARSEASRDTGELFF. Filled out from reference TRBV2 and TRBJ2-2, the complete variable domain reads EPEVTQTPSHQVTQMGQEVILRCVPISNHLYFYWYRQILGQKVEFLVSFYNNEISEKSEIFDDQFSVERPDGSNFTLKIRSTKLEDSAMYFCARSEASRDTGELFFGEGSRLTVL.